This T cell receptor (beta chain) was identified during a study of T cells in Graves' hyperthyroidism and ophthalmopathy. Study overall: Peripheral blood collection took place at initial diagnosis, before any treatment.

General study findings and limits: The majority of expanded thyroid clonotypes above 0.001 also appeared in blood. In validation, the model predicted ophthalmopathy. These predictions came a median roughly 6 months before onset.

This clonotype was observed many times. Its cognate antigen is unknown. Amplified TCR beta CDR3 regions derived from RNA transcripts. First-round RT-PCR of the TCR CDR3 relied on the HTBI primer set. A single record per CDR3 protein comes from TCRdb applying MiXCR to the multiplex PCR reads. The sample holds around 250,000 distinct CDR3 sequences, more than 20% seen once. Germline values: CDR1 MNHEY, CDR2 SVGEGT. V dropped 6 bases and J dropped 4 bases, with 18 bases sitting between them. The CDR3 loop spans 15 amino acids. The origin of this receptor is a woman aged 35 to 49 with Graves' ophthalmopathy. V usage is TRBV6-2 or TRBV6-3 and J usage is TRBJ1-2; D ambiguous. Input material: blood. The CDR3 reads CASSPGEGFVYGYTF. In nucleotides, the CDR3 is TGTGCCAGCAGCCCCGGGGAGGGATTCGTCTATGGCTACACCTTC.